The present T cell receptor (beta chain) was sequenced within a study of T cell responses to AZD1222 COVID-19 vaccine. General study results and limits: Two AZD1222 doses significantly raised spike-specific TCR breadth and depth over controls. Nearly half of unique spike-specific TCRs reportedly avoided B.1.351 and B.1.1.7 mutated regions.

Germline loops: CDR1 SGDLS, CDR2 YYNGEE. This CDR3 spans 13 amino acids. With 6 bases removed from V and 5 bases from J, the gap between germline ends came to 11 bases. The assay was immunoSEQ multiplex PCR, and TCRdb's table has in-frame clones only and misses some. The data show some 140,000 clones, approximately 90% seen once. This clone was seen more than once but under ten times. Antigen unknown. The sequencing used peripheral blood, collected on day 0 of AZD1222 vaccination. V usage is TRBV9 and J usage is TRBJ2-2; the D gene is possibly TRBD1 (5 bases). This clonotype was sampled from an adult in good health. The CDR3 protein is CASNQGGTGELFF. CDR3 nucleotides: TGTGCCAGCAACCAGGGCGGAACCGGGGAGCTGTTTTTT.